These 8 T cell receptor beta chains were all obtained from the same sample, sequenced in a study of shared clonotypes between healthy human individuals. Assay: immunoSEQ multiplex PCR; the TCRdb copy retains only in-frame clones and omits some. The data hold tens of thousands of clones, with 60% to 65% observed a single time. The sample taken for sequencing was memory CD8+ T cells sorted from blood. Subset: CD45RO+ cells pooled with CCR7-negative TemRA cells. The source is a man younger than 40 in good health.

CDR3 DNA: TGTGCCAGCAGTCCCCGGACTAGCGGAGCCTACGAGCAGTACTTC. Amino acid sequence: CASSPRTSGAYEQYF. The rearrangement uses TRBV6-5 and TRBJ2-7, with 10 nucleotides matching TRBD2. The CDR3 has 15 residues. Germline CDR1 and CDR2: MNHEY and SVGAGI. V trimming: 5 bases; J trimming: 2 bases; junction bases outside the gene matches: 6.

V and J are TRBV6-6 and TRBJ2-2, with D possibly matching TRBD1 (6 bases). The CDR3 contains 13 residues. V shed 7 bases and J shed 7 bases, with 13 bases lying between them. From germline, CDR1 is MNHNY and CDR2 SVGAGI (reference sequence). The CDR3 DNA reads TGTGCCAGCAACCCGGAAGGGGGCGGGGAGCTGTTTTTT. This gives the protein CASNPEGGGELFF.

Remarks on this clone: Other DNA sequences within the sample encode an identical CDR3. V gene TRBV29-1 combines with J gene TRBJ1-1; no reliable D call. V lost 6 bases to trimming and J lost 0 bases, with 8 bases between them. The length of the CDR3 is 12 residues. CDR1 SQVTM and CDR2 ANQGSEA come from the germline V gene. The CDR3 here is CSVTRMNTEAFF. The CDR3 DNA reads as TGCAGCGTCACTCGGATGAACACTGAAGCTTTCTTT.

This clone was detected a few times. The V gene is TRBV27, the J gene TRBJ2-3; D possibly uses TRBD1 or TRBD2 (5 bases each). Germline V CDR1 and CDR2: MNHEY, SMNVEV (reference sequence). Trimming took off 0 bases at V and 1 base at J, with 17 bases between the two ends. This CDR3 comprises 18 residues. This CDR3 reads CASSLSGPQGAGTDTQYF. The DNA for the CDR3 is TGTGCCAGCAGTTTATCGGGACCTCAGGGAGCGGGCACAGATACGCAGTATTTT.

This chain uses TRBV27 with TRBJ1-5; no clear D gene. V shed 1 base and J shed 7 bases, with 8 bases lying between them. Germline loops: CDR1 MNHEY, CDR2 SMNVEV (reference sequence). CDR3 size: 13 residues. The CDR3 DNA reads TGTGCCAGCAGTTTATATCGAGAGCAGCCCCAGCATTTT. Protein product: CASSLYREQPQHF.

This sequence joins TRBV7-3 and TRBJ2-3; D unresolved. The V gene's germline CDR1 is SGHTA and CDR2 FQGTGA. The V and J ends lost 2 bases and 6 bases respectively, with 12 bases between them. This CDR3 has 14 residues. CDR3 nucleotide sequence: TGTGCCAGCAGCTTAGTTGGGAATTGGGATACGCAGTATTTT. Protein product: CASSLVGNWDTQYF.

V gene TRBV18 combines with J gene TRBJ1-5; D unresolved. The CDR3 totals 12 residues. In germline, CDR1 is KGHSH, CDR2 LQKENI. Trimming took off 3 bases at V and 4 bases at J, with 4 bases between the two ends. CDR3 in amino acids: CASSPSNQPQHF. DNA of the CDR3: TGTGCCAGCTCACCTAGTAATCAGCCCCAGCATTTT.

This chain joins TRBV6-5 and TRBJ2-1; 11 bases match TRBD2. The junction had 6 bases not matched to a gene; V was cut back by 4 bases and J by 4 bases. The CDR3 totals 16 residues. Germline CDR1 and CDR2: MNHEY and SVGAGI. The CDR3 bases are TGTGCCAGCAGTTCCCGACTAGCGGGAAGGTACAATGAGCAGTTCTTC. Amino acids: CASSSRLAGRYNEQFF.